This entry concerns a single TCR beta chain. Its antigen is not known. Replicate PCRs run on sorted subsets employed roughly 190 ng DNA, about 27,000 T cell genomes. Here immunoSEQ multiplex PCR was the method, and the copy in TCRdb shows in-frame clones only, minus some. In the table there are around 1.5 million clones, 98% of which are singletons. The CDR3 consists of 13 residues. Per germline, CDR1 ENHRY and CDR2 SYGVKD. Trimming took 6 bases from V and 4 from J; bases not matched to a gene: 4. The sample is drawn from a study of shared clonotypes between healthy human individuals. Study-level information: CD4 naive and CD4 memory each took three plates per donor, while CD8 naive took two and CD8 memory one. Broader study findings: Large depth notwithstanding, sorted-subset sequencing proved incomplete by rarefaction. Shared clonotypes: roughly 4.5% naive CD4, roughly 3.5% naive CD8, 2% to 2.5% memory CD4, over 0.3% memory CD8.

This sequence originates from a man aged 30-40 years in good health. This chain joins TRBV10-3 and TRBJ2-7, with 9 bases matching TRBD1. The sequenced sample consisted of naive CD4+ T cells sorted from blood. Subset given: CD45RA+ positively selected. Here the CDR3 reads CAISTGGGYEQYF. The CDR3 DNA reads TGTGCCATCAGCACAGGGGGCGGGTACGAGCAGTACTTC.